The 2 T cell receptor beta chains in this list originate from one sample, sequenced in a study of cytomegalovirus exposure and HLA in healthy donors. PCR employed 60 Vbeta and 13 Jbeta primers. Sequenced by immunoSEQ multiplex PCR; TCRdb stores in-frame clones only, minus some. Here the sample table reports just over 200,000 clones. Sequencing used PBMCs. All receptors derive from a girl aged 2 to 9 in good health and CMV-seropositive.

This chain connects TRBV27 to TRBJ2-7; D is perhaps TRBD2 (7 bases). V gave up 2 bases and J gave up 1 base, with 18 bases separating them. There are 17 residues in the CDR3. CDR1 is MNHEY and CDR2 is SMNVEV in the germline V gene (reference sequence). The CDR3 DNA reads TGTGCCAGCAGTTTAGGGGGGGGAAAGACAGGTTCCTACGAGCAGTACTTC. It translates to CASSLGGGKTGSYEQYF.

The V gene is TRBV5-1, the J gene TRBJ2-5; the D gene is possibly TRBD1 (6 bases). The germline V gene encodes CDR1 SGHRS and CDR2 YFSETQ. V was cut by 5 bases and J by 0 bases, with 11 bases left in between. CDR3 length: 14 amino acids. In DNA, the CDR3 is TGCGCCAGCAGGGGACAAGGGGACCAAGAGACCCAGTACTTC. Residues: CASRGQGDQETQYF. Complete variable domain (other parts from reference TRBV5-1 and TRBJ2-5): KAGVTQTPRYLIKTRGQQVTLSCSPISGHRSVSWYQQTPGQGLQFLFEYFSETQRNKGNFPGRFSGRQFSNSRSEMNVSTLELGDSALYLCASRGQGDQETQYFGPGTRLLVL.